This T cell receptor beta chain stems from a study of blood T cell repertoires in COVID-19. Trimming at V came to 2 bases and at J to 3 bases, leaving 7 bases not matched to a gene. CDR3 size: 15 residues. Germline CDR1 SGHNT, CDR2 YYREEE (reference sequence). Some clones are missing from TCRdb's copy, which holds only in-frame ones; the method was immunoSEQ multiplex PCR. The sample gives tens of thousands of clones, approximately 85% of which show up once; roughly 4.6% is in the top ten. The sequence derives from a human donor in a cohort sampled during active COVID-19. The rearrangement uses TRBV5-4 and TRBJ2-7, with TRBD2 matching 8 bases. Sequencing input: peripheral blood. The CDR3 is CASSFVGSGIYEQYF. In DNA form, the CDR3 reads TGTGCCAGCAGCTTTGTAGGTAGCGGGATCTACGAGCAGTACTTC. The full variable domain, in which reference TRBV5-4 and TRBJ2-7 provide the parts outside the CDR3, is ETGVTQSPTHLIKTRGQQVTLRCSSQSGHNTVSWYQQALGQGPQFIFQYYREEENGRGNFPPRFSGLQFPNYSSELNVNALELDDSALYLCASSFVGSGIYEQYFGPGTRLTVT.